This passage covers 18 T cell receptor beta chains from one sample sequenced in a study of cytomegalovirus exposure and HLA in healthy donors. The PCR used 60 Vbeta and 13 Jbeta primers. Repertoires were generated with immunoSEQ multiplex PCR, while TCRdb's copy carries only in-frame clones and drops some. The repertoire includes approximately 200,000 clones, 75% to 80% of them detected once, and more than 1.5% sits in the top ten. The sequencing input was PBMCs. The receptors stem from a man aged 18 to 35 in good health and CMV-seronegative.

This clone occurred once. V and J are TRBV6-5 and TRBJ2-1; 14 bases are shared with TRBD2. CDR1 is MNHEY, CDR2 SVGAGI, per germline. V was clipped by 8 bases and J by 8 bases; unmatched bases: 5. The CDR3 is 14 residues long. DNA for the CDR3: TGTGCCAGCCGACTAGCGGGGGGGCCCGATGAGCAGTTCTTC. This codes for CASRLAGGPDEQFF.

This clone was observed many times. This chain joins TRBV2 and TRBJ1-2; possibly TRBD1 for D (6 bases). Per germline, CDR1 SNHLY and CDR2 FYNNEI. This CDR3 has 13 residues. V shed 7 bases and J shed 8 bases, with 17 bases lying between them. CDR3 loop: CASTLVGGLGYTF. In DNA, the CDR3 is TGTGCCAGCACCTTGGTGGGGGGGCTAGGCTACACCTTC. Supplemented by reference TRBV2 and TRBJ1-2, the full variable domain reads EPEVTQTPSHQVTQMGQEVILRCVPISNHLYFYWYRQILGQKVEFLVSFYNNEISEKSEIFDDQFSVERPDGSNFTLKIRSTKLEDSAMYFCASTLVGGLGYTFGSGTRLTVV.

CDR3 DNA sequence: TGTGCCAGTAGTAAAGGACAATTTGGGAACACCATATATTTT. It encodes CASSKGQFGNTIYF. The V call is TRBV19, the J call TRBJ1-3; D is perhaps TRBD1 (5 bases). Trimming removed 4 bases from V and 7 bases from J, with 14 bases in between. Germline V gene data show CDR1 as LNHDA and CDR2 as SQIVND (reference sequence). The CDR3 loop spans 14 amino acids.

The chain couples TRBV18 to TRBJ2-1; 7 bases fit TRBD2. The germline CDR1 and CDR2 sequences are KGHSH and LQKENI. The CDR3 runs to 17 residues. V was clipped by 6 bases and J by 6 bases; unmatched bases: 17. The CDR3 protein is CASSPLPAVPSGNEQFF. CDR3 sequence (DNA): TGTGCCAGCTCCCCGCTGCCAGCGGTTCCTAGCGGCAATGAGCAGTTCTTC.

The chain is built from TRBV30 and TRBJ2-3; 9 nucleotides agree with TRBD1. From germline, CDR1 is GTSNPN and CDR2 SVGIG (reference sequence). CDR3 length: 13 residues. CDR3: CARTGESQVTQYF. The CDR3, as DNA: TGTGCTCGGACAGGGGAGAGCCAAGTAACGCAGTATTTT. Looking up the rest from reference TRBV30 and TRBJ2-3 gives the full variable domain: SQTIHQWPATLVQPVGSPLSLECTVEGTSNPNLYWYRQAAGRGLQLLFYSVGIGQISSEVPQNLSASRPQDRQFILSSKKLLLSDSGFYLCARTGESQVTQYFGPGTRLTVL.

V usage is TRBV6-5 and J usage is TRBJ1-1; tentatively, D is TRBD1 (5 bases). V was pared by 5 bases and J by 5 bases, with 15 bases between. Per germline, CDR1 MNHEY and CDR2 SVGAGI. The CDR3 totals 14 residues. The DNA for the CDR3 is TGTGCCAGCAGTCCCCTCAGGGTTCAAACTGAAGCTTTCTTT. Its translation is CASSPLRVQTEAFF.

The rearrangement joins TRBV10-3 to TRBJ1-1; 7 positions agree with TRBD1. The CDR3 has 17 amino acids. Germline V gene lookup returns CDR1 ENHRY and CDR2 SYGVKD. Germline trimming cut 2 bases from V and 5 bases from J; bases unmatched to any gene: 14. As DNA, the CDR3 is TGTGCCATCAGTGAGGCGAAAAACAGGGGAGTATGGACTGAAGCTTTCTTT. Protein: CAISEAKNRGVWTEAFF.

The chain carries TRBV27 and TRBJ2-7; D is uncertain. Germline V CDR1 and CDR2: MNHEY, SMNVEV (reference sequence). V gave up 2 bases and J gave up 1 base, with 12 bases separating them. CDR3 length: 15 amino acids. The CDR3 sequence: CASSLAGSLSYEQYF. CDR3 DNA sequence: TGTGCCAGCAGTTTAGCCGGGTCCCTATCCTACGAGCAGTACTTC.

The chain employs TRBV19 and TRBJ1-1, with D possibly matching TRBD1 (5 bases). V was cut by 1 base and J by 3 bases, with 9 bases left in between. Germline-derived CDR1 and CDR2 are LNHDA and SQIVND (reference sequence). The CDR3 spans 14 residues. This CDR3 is CASSIAGQDTEAFF. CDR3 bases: TGTGCCAGTAGTATAGCAGGGCAGGACACTGAAGCTTTCTTT. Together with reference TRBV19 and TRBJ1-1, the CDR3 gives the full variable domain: DGGITQSPKYLFRKEGQNVTLSCEQNLNHDAMYWYRQDPGQGLRLIYYSQIVNDFQKGDIAEGYSVSREKKESFPLTVTSAQKNPTAFYLCASSIAGQDTEAFFGQGTRLTVV.

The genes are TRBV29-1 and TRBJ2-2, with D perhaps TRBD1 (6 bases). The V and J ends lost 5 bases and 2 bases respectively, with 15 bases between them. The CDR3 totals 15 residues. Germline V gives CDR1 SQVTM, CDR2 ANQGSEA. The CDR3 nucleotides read TGCAGCGTTACTGAGAACAGGGTTAACACCGGGGAGCTGTTTTTT. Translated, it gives CSVTENRVNTGELFF.

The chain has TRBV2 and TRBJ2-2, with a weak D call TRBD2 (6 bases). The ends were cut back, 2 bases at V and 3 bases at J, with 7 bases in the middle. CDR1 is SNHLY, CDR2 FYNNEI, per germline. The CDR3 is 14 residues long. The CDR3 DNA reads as TGTGCCAGCAGTGAAAGGAGGGACACCGGGGAGCTGTTTTTT. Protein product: CASSERRDTGELFF.

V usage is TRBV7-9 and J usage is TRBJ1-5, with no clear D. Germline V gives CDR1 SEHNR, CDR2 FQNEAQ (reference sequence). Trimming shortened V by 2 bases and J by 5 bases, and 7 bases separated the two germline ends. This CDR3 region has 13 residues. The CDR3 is CASSLNEDQPQHF. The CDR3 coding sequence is TGTGCCAGCAGCTTAAATGAGGATCAGCCCCAGCATTTT.

The CDR3 region is CATGSTGNTEAFF. DNA for the CDR3: TGTGCCACGGGGTCCACGGGGAACACTGAAGCTTTCTTT. The V gene is TRBV10-3, the J gene TRBJ1-1; D remains ambiguous. Germline V gene lookup returns CDR1 ENHRY and CDR2 SYGVKD. This CDR3 contains 13 residues. V was clipped by 10 bases and J by 1 base, with 13 bases between them.

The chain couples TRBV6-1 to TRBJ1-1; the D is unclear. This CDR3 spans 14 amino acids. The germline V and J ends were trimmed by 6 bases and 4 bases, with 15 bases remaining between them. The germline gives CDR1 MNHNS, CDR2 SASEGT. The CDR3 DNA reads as TGTGCCAGCAGGGGAGGAAAACGAGGCACTGAAGCTTTCTTT. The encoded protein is CASRGGKRGTEAFF.

This CDR3 is CASDMTNEQFF. In DNA form, the CDR3 reads TGTGCCAGCGACATGACAAATGAGCAGTTCTTC. The chain couples TRBV21-1 to TRBJ2-1; the DNA was not compared with TRBD1, the D call given in the table. TRBV21-1 has pseudogene status. This CDR3 has 11 residues.

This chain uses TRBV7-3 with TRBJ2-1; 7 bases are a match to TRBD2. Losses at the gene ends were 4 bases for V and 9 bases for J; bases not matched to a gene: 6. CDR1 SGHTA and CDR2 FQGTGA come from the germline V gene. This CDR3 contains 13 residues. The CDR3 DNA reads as TGTGCCAGCAGCTCCCGGACTAGTAGTGAGCAGTTCTTC. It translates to CASSSRTSSEQFF. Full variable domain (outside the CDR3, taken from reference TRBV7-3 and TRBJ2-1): GAGVSQTPSNKVTEKGKYVELRCDPISGHTALYWYRQSLGQGPEFLIYFQGTGAADDSGLPNDRFFAVRPEGSVSTLKIQRTERGDSAVYLCASSSRTSSEQFFGPGTRLTVL.

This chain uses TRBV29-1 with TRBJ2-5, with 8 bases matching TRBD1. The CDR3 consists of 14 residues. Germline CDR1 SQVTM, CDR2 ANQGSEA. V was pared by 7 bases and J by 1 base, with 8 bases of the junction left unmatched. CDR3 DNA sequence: TGCAGCGCCGCAGGGGGCCACCTCCAAGAGACCCAGTACTTC. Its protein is CSAAGGHLQETQYF.

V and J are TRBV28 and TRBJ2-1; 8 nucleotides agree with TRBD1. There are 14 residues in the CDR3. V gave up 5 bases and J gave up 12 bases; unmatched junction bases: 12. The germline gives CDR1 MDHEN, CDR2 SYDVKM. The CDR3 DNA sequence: TGTGCCAGCAGTACCTTCATTCGACAGGGGAGGCAGTTCTTC. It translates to CASSTFIRQGRQFF.